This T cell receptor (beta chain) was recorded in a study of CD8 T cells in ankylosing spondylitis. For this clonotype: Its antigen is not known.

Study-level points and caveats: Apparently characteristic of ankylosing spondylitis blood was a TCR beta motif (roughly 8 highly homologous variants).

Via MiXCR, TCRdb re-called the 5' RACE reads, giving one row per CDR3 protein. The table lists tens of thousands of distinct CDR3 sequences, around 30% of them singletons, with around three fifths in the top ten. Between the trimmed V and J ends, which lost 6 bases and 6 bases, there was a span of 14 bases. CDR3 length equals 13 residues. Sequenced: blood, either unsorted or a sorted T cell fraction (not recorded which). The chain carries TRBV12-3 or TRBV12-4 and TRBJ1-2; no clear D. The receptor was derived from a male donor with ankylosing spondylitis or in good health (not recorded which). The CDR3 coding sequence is TGTGCCAGCAGCCCCTCCGTATTGGATGGCTACACCTTC. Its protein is CASSPSVLDGYTF.